What follows are 7 T cell receptor beta chains derived from one specimen sequenced in a study of blood T cell repertoires in COVID-19. The assay was immunoSEQ multiplex PCR, and TCRdb's table has in-frame clones only and misses some. The data hold a few hundred thousand clones, with approximately 83% observed a single time. The specimen was PBMCs or T cells enriched from blood (not recorded which). Receptors originate from a man between 45 and 60 years old who had recovered from COVID-19.

This clone showed up just once. The V gene is TRBV11-1, the J gene TRBJ2-5; tentatively, D is TRBD2 (6 bases). There are 13 residues in the CDR3. CDR1 SGHAT and CDR2 FQDESV come from the germline V gene (reference sequence). The germline V and J ends were trimmed by 3 bases and 4 bases, with 9 bases remaining between them. As DNA, the CDR3 is TGTGCCAGCAGCTTGGGAGCGGGAGAGACCCAGTACTTC. It yields the protein CASSLGAGETQYF.

The chain uses TRBV19 and TRBJ1-2; 7 positions match TRBD1. After removal of 7 bases from V and 4 bases from J, the junction contained 6 bases not matched to a gene. Looked up from germline, CDR1 is LNHDA and CDR2 is SQIVND (reference sequence). This CDR3 spans 13 amino acids. CDR3 in DNA: TGTGCCAGTACCGAGACAGGGATCTATGGCTACACCTTC. Residues: CASTETGIYGYTF.

This clone showed up just a few times. The V and J genes are TRBV9 and TRBJ1-2; the D gene is possibly TRBD1 (5 bases). The germline V gene has CDR1 SGDLS and CDR2 YYNGEE. V lost 4 bases and J 6 bases, leaving 16 bases between the germline ends. The length of the CDR3 is 14 residues. CDR3: CASSTTPPGNGYTF. CDR3 DNA: TGTGCCAGCAGCACCACTCCCCCAGGGAATGGCTACACCTTC.

V is TRBV27 and J is TRBJ2-7, with D maybe TRBD2 (7 bases). With 8 bases removed from V and 3 bases from J, the gap between germline ends came to 17 bases. From germline, CDR1 is MNHEY and CDR2 SMNVEV (reference sequence). The CDR3 covers 14 residues. The CDR3 sequence: CASGPGGPLYEQYF. DNA for the CDR3: TGTGCCAGCGGCCCGGGGGGCCCTCTCTACGAGCAGTACTTC.

The CDR3 bases are TGTGCCTGGGAAAACCTGGGGGCAGGTCGAGATCTGAAACTGTTTTTT. Protein product: CAWENLGAGRDLKLFF. The rearrangement uses TRBV30 and TRBJ1-4; D is perhaps TRBD1 (6 bases). Germline-derived CDR1 and CDR2 are GTSNPN and SVGIG (reference sequence). The germline V and J ends were trimmed by 5 bases and 11 bases, with 27 bases remaining between them. The CDR3 consists of 16 residues.

This chain links TRBV12-3 or TRBV12-4 with TRBJ1-6; a possible D gene is TRBD1 (6 bases). V dropped 6 bases and J dropped 7 bases, with 10 bases sitting between them. The CDR3 sequence is 13 residues long. The CDR3 sequence: CASSPGQNSPLHF. The CDR3 DNA sequence: TGTGCCAGCAGCCCGGGACAAAATTCACCCCTCCACTTT.

The V call is TRBV19, the J call TRBJ1-6; D remains unclear. The germline V gene has CDR1 LNHDA and CDR2 SQIVND (reference sequence). V shed 2 bases and J shed 7 bases, with 6 bases lying between them. The CDR3 length is 13 residues. CDR3 sequence (DNA): TGTGCCAGTAGTATACTGGCCAATTCACCCCTCCACTTT. Its translation: CASSILANSPLHF.